Included here is one T cell receptor beta chain sequence, with context. TCRdb ran MiXCR on the 5' RACE reads and lists one entry per CDR3 protein. This repertoire shows 450,000 or so distinct CDR3 sequences, 14% found once; its top ten account for 0.52%. This CDR3 spans 15 amino acids. With 2 bases removed from V and 1 base from J, the gap between germline ends came to 10 bases. Germline lookup yields CDR1 SGHTA and CDR2 FQGNSA. This entry belongs to a study of identical twins. This sample also belongs to another study, concerning yellow fever vaccine responses in identical twins.

The receptor's source is a woman aged 18-35 years in good health. The sequenced material came from CD4+ T cells sorted from blood. V gene TRBV7-2 combines with J gene TRBJ2-3; unclear D gene. The CDR3 here is CASSLLVIGTDTQYF. The DNA for the CDR3 is TGTGCCAGCAGCTTACTTGTCATCGGCACAGATACGCAGTATTTT.